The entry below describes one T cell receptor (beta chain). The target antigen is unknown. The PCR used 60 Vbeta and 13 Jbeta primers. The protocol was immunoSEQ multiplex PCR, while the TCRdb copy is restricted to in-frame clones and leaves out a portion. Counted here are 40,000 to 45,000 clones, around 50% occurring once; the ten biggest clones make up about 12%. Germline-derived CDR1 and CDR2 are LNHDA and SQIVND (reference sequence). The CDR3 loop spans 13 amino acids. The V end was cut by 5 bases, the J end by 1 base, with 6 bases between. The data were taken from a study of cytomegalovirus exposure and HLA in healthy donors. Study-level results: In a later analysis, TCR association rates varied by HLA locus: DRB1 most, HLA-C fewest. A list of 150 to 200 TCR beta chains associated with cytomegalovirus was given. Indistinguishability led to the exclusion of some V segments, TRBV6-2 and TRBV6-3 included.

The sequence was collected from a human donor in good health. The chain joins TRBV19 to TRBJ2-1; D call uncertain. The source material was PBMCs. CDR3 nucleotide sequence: TGTGCCAGTAGTTTGGCTTCCTACAATGAGCAGTTCTTC. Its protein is CASSLASYNEQFF.